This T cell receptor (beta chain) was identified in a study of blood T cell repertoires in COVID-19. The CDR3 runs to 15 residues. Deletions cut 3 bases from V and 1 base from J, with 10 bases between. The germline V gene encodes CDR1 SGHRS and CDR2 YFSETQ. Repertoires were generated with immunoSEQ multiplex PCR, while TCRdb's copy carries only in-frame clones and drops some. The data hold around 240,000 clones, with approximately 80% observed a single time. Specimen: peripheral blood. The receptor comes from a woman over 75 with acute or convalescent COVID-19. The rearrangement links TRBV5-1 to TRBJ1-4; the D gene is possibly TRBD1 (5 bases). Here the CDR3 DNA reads TGCGCCAGCAGCTCTCAGGGTGGAACTAATGAAAAACTGTTTTTT. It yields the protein CASSSQGGTNEKLFF.